Shown below are 21 T cell receptor beta chains from a single sample sequenced in a study of control samples from healthy donors and cancer patients. Sequencing was performed with immunoSEQ multiplex PCR; in TCRdb, only in-frame clones are kept and a portion is missing. The sample lists 130,000 or so clones, about nine tenths occurring once. The sample consisted of blood. The receptors were gathered from a man aged 35 to 55 in good health.

The genes are TRBV6-5 and TRBJ1-2; D might be TRBD1 (5 bases). Trimming removed 5 bases from V and 8 bases from J, with 18 bases in between. CDR1 MNHEY and CDR2 SVGAGI come from the germline V gene. The CDR3 length is 14 residues. As DNA, the CDR3 is TGTGCCAGCAGTCCCCCAACAGGAGGTGAGGGCTACACCTTC. Translating gives CASSPPTGGEGYTF.

The chain has TRBV9 and TRBJ2-3; the match to TRBD1 covers 7 bases. The CDR3 is 18 residues long. Germline trimming cut 2 bases from V and 0 bases from J; bases unmatched to any gene: 12. Germline loops: CDR1 SGDLS, CDR2 YYNGEE. This CDR3 is CASSVGKGGQTSTDTQYF. CDR3 DNA sequence: TGTGCCAGCAGCGTGGGCAAAGGGGGCCAGACGAGCACAGATACGCAGTATTTT.

The V gene is TRBV28, the J gene TRBJ1-2, with TRBD1 matching 9 bases. After removal of 6 bases from V and 5 bases from J, the junction contained 10 bases not matched to a gene. Germline V gives CDR1 MDHEN, CDR2 SYDVKM. This CDR3 has 15 amino acids. The CDR3 bases are TGTGCCAGCAGGGCAACAGGGGGCGCAGGTTATGGCTACACCTTC. This translates into CASRATGGAGYGYTF.

This clone has just one count. The V gene is TRBV15, the J gene TRBJ2-7; 7 nucleotides agree with TRBD1. Germline V CDR1 and CDR2: LNHNV, YYDKDF (reference sequence). The CDR3 is made up of 16 amino acids. The trim removed 0 bases at V and 5 bases at J, leaving 10 bases unmatched. CDR3 amino acids: CATSRDLGGGRHEQYF. The CDR3 DNA is TGTGCCACCAGCAGAGATCTAGGGGGCGGCCGCCACGAGCAGTACTTC.

This rearrangement joins TRBV7-9 to TRBJ2-3, with 7 bases fitting TRBD2. The junction had 10 bases not matched to a gene; V was cut back by 5 bases and J by 2 bases. The CDR3 covers 16 residues. Germline assignment: CDR1 SEHNR and CDR2 FQNEAQ (reference sequence). CDR3 coding DNA: TGTGCCAGCAGCCGCATGACTAGCTTTAACACAGATACGCAGTATTTT. This sequence encodes CASSRMTSFNTDTQYF.

This clone was picked up a small number of times. This rearrangement joins TRBV10-3 to TRBJ2-7; no reliable D call. V was clipped by 2 bases and J by 2 bases, with 13 bases between them. The CDR3 runs 15 residues. CDR1 ENHRY and CDR2 SYGVKD come from the germline V gene. The CDR3 DNA reads TGTGCCATCAGTGAGCCTCGTTCGGGTCCCTACGAGCAGTACTTC. Translating it yields CAISEPRSGPYEQYF.

V and J are TRBV11-1 and TRBJ2-5, with 12 nucleotides matching TRBD2. The junction had 7 bases not matched to a gene; V was cut back by 6 bases and J by 5 bases. Germline loops: CDR1 SGHAT, CDR2 FQDESV (reference sequence). The CDR3 spans 15 residues. The CDR3 coding sequence is TGTGCCAGCAGACGAGGACTAGCGGGGTATGAGACCCAGTACTTC. Protein: CASRRGLAGYETQYF.

The CDR3 protein is CASSEGTRGIYEQYF. CDR3 bases: TGCGCCAGCAGTGAAGGGACACGGGGAATCTACGAGCAGTACTTC. V and J are TRBV10-1 and TRBJ2-7; possibly TRBD1 for D (6 bases). Trimming cost V 3 bases and J 3 bases, with 15 bases left between them. The CDR3 runs 15 residues. Looked up from germline, CDR1 is WNHNN and CDR2 is SYGVQD (reference sequence).

V and J are TRBV9 and TRBJ2-3, with D tentatively TRBD2 (7 bases). The CDR3 extends over 16 amino acids. Looked up from germline, CDR1 is SGDLS and CDR2 is YYNGEE. Trimming pared 4 bases from V and 0 bases from J, leaving 15 bases between. The CDR3 DNA reads TGTGCCAGCAGCTTCTTGGGGGGGGCTAGCACAGATACGCAGTATTTT. It specifies CASSFLGGASTDTQYF. The full variable domain, rest sourced from reference TRBV9 and TRBJ2-3, is DSGVTQTPKHLITATGQRVTLRCSPRSGDLSVYWYQQSLDQGLQFLIQYYNGEERAKGNILERFSAQQFPDLHSELNLSSLELGDSALYFCASSFLGGASTDTQYFGPGTRLTVL.

The J gene is TRBJ2-5, the V gene TRBV5-1; 9 nucleotides match TRBD1. CDR1 is SGHRS, CDR2 YFSETQ, per germline. V was clipped by 4 bases and J by 5 bases; unmatched bases: 6. The CDR3 is 14 amino acids. The CDR3 loop is CASSGTGYGETQYF. DNA for the CDR3: TGCGCCAGCAGCGGGACAGGGTACGGGGAGACCCAGTACTTC.

The chain couples TRBV9 to TRBJ1-2; TRBD1 is a possible D gene (5 bases). This CDR3 has 14 residues. Germline V CDR1 and CDR2: SGDLS, YYNGEE. Trimming took off 3 bases at V and 5 bases at J, with 14 bases between the two ends. CDR3 residues: CASSGNLGVYGYTF. CDR3 DNA sequence: TGTGCCAGCAGCGGGAACTTAGGGGTTTATGGCTACACCTTC. Using reference TRBV9 and TRBJ1-2 for the parts outside the CDR3, the full variable domain is DSGVTQTPKHLITATGQRVTLRCSPRSGDLSVYWYQQSLDQGLQFLIQYYNGEERAKGNILERFSAQQFPDLHSELNLSSLELGDSALYFCASSGNLGVYGYTFGSGTRLTVV.

This chain links TRBV6-6 with TRBJ2-7; 10 positions match TRBD1. The CDR3 contains 15 residues. V lost 7 bases, J lost 6 bases, and 12 bases stayed unmatched. The germline V gene encodes CDR1 MNHNY and CDR2 SVGAGI (reference sequence). CDR3 in DNA: TGTGCCAGCAAAACACTTCCGGGACAGGGGCTCGAGCAGTACTTC. Translated: CASKTLPGQGLEQYF.

This chain joins TRBV7-6 and TRBJ2-7, with D uncertain. Trimming removed 5 bases at V and 5 bases at J, with 16 bases between. CDR1 SGHVS and CDR2 FNYEAQ come from the germline V gene. This CDR3 has 14 amino acids. CDR3 amino acids: CASSPLEVYDEQYF. For the CDR3, the DNA is TGTGCCAGCAGCCCACTCGAGGTGTACGACGAGCAGTACTTC.

The chain carries TRBV1 and TRBJ2-3; the table calls TRBD1, which could not be checked here. TRBV1 is noted as a pseudogene. This CDR3 spans 13 amino acids. The CDR3 DNA reads TGCACCAGCATTCCCCCTCAGGGCGATACGCAGTATTTT. Its protein product is CTSIPPQGDTQYF.

The gene calls are TRBV6-4 and TRBJ2-1; unclear D gene. CDR1 MRHNA and CDR2 SNTAGT come from the germline V gene. The CDR3 is made up of 13 amino acids. V was shortened by 3 bases and J by 5 bases, with 8 bases between the two germline ends. The DNA for the CDR3 is TGTGCCAGCAGTGAAAGCCAGAACAATGAGCAGTTCTTC. Amino acid sequence: CASSESQNNEQFF.

The chain uses TRBV5-1 and TRBJ2-3, with D maybe TRBD2 (7 bases). Germline V gene lookup returns CDR1 SGHRS and CDR2 YFSETQ. V gave up 3 bases and J gave up 0 bases, with 14 bases separating them. The CDR3 sequence is 16 residues long. The CDR3 spells CASSYWGGASTDTQYF. CDR3 in DNA: TGCGCCAGCAGCTACTGGGGGGGCGCTAGCACAGATACGCAGTATTTT.

This clone was recorded once. CDR3: CASSYLRDEQYF. The CDR3 DNA reads TGTGCCAGCAGTTACTTGAGGGACGAGCAGTACTTC. The gene calls are TRBV6-6 and TRBJ2-7; D may be TRBD2 (5 bases). This CDR3 has 12 residues. The germline CDR1 and CDR2 sequences are MNHNY and SVGAGI (reference sequence). V lost 1 base to trimming and J lost 5 bases, with 6 bases between them.

The chain uses TRBV3-1 (or the pseudogene TRBV3-2) and TRBJ1-2, with TRBD1 as a possible D gene (6 bases). V lost 0 bases, J lost 8 bases, and 16 bases lay in between. This CDR3 spans 15 amino acids. CDR1 and CDR2 (germline): LGHDT, YNNKEL (reference sequence). CDR3 sequence (DNA): TGTGCCAGCAGCCAAGATTGGACAGCTTTGTCGGGCTACACCTTC. As protein: CASSQDWTALSGYTF.

The V gene is TRBV5-5, the J gene TRBJ2-3, with 14 bases lining up with TRBD2. This CDR3 region has 19 residues. Per the germline V gene, CDR1 is SGHKS and CDR2 is YYEKEE (reference sequence). J gave up 2 bases and V 2 bases, and 10 bases lay outside the gene matches. In DNA, the CDR3 is TGTGCCAGCAGCTTTATGACTAGCGGGGGGGCCGGGGTCACAGATACGCAGTATTTT. Residues: CASSFMTSGGAGVTDTQYF.

The gene calls are TRBV19 and TRBJ1-1; TRBD1 is a possible D gene (6 bases). The germline CDR1 and CDR2 sequences are LNHDA and SQIVND (reference sequence). The CDR3 runs to 16 residues. V was trimmed by 2 bases and J by 0 bases, leaving 13 bases between them. The CDR3 coding sequence is TGTGCCAGTAGTATAAAGAGGGGGGCCCTGAACACTGAAGCTTTCTTT. It yields the protein CASSIKRGALNTEAFF.

The chain has TRBV19 and TRBJ2-1; 8 bases line up with TRBD2. This CDR3 has 15 amino acids. Losses at the gene ends were 4 bases for V and 7 bases for J; bases not matched to a gene: 9. Germline assignment: CDR1 LNHDA and CDR2 SQIVND (reference sequence). CDR3 DNA: TGTGCCAGTAGTACCTGGACTAGCCGTACGAATGAGCAGTTCTTC. It yields the protein CASSTWTSRTNEQFF. Using reference TRBV19 and TRBJ2-1 for the parts outside the CDR3, the full variable domain is DGGITQSPKYLFRKEGQNVTLSCEQNLNHDAMYWYRQDPGQGLRLIYYSQIVNDFQKGDIAEGYSVSREKKESFPLTVTSAQKNPTAFYLCASSTWTSRTNEQFFGPGTRLTVL.